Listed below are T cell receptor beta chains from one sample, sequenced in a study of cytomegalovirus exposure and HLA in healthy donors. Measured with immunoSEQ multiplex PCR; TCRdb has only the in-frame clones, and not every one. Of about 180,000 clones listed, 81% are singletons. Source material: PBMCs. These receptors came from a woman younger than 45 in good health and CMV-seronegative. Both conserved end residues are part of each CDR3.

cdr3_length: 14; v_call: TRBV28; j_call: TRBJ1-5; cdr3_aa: CASSGGSYNQPQHF
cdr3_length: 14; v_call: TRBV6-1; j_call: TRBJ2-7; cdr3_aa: CASRGLASSYEQYF
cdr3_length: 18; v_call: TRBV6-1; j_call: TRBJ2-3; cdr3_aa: CASSAPGLAGGSTDTQYF
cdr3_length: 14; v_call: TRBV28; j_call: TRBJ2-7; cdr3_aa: CASSLRGGSYEQYF
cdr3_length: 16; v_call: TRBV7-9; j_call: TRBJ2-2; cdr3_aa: CASSLDWQGNTGELFF
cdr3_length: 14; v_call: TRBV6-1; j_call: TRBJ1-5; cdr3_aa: CASRTGYSNQPQHF
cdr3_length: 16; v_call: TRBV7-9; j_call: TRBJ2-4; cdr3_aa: CSSSLEGGVAKNSQYF
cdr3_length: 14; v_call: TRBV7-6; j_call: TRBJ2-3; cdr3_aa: CASRHEGGTDTQYF
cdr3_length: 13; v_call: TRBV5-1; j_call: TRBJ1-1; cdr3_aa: CASSLARDTEAFF
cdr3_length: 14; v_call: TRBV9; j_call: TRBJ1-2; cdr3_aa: CASSRDSLYYGYTF
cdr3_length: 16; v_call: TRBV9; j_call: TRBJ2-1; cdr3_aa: CASRELAKSTYNEQFF
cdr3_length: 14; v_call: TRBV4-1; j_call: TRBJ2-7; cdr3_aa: CASSSVPGFYEQYF
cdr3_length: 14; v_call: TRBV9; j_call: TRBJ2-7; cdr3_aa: CASSLDRGTYEQYF
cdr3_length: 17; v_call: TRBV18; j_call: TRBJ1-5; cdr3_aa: CASSPFSRGIGDQPQHF
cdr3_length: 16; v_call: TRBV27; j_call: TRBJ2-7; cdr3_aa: CASSPYPGQGAYEQYF
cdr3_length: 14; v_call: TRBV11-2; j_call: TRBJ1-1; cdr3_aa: CASSFRRWSTEAFF
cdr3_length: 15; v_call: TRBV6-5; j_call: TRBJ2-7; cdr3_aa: CASSYSLAHLYEQYF
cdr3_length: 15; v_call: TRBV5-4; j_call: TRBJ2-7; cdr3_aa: CASTSGGYTSYEQYF
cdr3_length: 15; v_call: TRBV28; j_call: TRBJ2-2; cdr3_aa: CASSFRLAGHGELFF
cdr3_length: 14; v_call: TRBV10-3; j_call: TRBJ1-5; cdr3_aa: CAIGRQGTNQPQHF
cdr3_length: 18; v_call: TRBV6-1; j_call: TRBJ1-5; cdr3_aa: CASSEAYGTGLSNQPQHF
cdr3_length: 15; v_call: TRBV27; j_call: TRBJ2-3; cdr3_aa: CASSHLAGSTDTQYF
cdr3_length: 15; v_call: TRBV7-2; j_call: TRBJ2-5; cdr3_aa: CASSLDWTVQETQYF
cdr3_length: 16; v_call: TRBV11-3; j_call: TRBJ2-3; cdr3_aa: CASSLSALQGTDTQYF
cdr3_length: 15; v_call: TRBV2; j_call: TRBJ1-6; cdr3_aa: CASTIQGDYNSPLHF
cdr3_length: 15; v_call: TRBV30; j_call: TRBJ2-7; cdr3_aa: CAWNGRDRLNYEQYF
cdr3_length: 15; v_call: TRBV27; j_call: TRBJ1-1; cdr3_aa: CASSLLTRTGPEAFF
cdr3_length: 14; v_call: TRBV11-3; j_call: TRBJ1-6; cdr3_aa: CASSFSTYNSPLHF
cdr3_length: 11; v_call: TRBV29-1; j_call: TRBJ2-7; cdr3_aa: CSVAAQYEQYF
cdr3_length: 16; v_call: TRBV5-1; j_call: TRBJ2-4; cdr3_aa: CASSSGTSGNKNIQYF
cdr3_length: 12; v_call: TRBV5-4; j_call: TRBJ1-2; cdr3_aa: CASSFGNYGYTF
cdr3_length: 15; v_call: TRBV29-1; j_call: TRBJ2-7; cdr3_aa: CSVLKLAGSSYEQYF
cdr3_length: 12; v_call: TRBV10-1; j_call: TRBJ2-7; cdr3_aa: CASSASSYEQYF
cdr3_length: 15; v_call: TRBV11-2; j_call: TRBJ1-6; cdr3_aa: CASSLDRGYNSPLHF
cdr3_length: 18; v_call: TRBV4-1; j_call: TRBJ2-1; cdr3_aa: CASSRPDRGLRRGNEQFF
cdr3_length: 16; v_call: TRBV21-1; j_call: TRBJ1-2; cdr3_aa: CASIPIPRAVSYGYTF
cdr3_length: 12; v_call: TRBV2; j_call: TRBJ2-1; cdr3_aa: CASKSVWNEQFF
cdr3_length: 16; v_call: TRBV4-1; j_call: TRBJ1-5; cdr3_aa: CASSPLQGTGHQPQHF
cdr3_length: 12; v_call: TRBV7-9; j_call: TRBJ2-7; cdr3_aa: CSSSLAGREQYF
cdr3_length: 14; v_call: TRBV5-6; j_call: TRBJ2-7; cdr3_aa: CASSLGTSSREQYF
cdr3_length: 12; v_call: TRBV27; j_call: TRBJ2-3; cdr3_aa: CASSLGTDTQYF
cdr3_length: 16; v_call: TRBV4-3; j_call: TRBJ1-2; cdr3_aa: CASSQGTVQTRYGYTF
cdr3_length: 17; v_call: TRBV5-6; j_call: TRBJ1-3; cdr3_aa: CASSGYRVLHSGNTIYF
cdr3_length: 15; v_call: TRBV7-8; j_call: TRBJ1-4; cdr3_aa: CASSWEAATNEKLFF
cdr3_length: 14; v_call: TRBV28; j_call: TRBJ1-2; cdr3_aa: CASESGQGAHGYTF
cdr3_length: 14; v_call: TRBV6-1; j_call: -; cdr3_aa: CASSERGFSYEQYF
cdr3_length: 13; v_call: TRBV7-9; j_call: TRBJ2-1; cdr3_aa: CASSLDGGAAQFF
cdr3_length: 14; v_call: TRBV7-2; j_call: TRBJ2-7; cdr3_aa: CASSFGLSPYEQYF
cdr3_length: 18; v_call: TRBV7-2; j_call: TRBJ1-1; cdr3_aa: CASSLRLPRGTGGPEAFF